This TCR beta chain was sequenced for a study of graft-versus-host responses after intestinal transplantation. Study as a whole: Each recipient received a multivisceral, liver-intestinal, or isolated intestinal graft. Induction using anti-thymocyte globulin, followed by tacrolimus and steroids for about 3 years, was given to all recipients.

The ends lost 2 bases at V and 5 bases at J; junction bases unmatched: 4. Per the germline V gene, CDR1 is LGHNA and CDR2 is YSLEER. The CDR3 has 15 amino acids. Of note for this clone: Antigen unknown.

Measured with immunoSEQ multiplex PCR; TCRdb has only the in-frame clones, and not every one. The sample comprises 85,000 to 100,000 clones, about 92% of which are singletons, and roughly 2% rests with the top ten. Study-level findings and limits: The authors found GvH clones in recipient marrow, some appearing first in ileum or blood. Patients with graft-donor T cell macrochimerism had high graft-versus-host to host-versus-graft clonal ratios in allografts.

V gene TRBV4-3 combines with J gene TRBJ2-1; 9 nucleotides agree with TRBD1. The origin of this receptor is a human donor who received an intestinal transplant. The sequences come from unstimulated CD8+ T cells sorted from spleen or lymph node cells, collected before intestinal transplant. DNA of the CDR3: TGCGCCAGCAGCCAACGGGACAGGGCGCACAATGAGCAGTTCTTC. This codes for CASSQRDRAHNEQFF.